Below, 15 T cell receptor beta chains from the same sample are listed, as sequenced in a study of cytomegalovirus exposure and HLA in healthy donors. Both 60 Vbeta primers and 13 Jbeta primers went into the PCR. TCRdb's table, derived via immunoSEQ multiplex PCR, lists solely in-frame clones and lacks some. The sample includes fewer than 200,000 clones, roughly four fifths of them seen just once. Sequencing input: PBMCs. The receptors stem from a female donor in good health and CMV-seronegative.

The V gene is TRBV28, the J gene TRBJ1-3; D uncertain. Trimming pared 3 bases from V and 0 bases from J, leaving 9 bases between. The CDR3 length is 15 residues. The germline gives CDR1 MDHEN, CDR2 SYDVKM. CDR3 sequence: CASSLGSPSGNTIYF. In nucleotides, the CDR3 is TGTGCCAGCAGTTTGGGCAGCCCCTCTGGAAACACCATATATTTT.

V gene TRBV9 combines with J gene TRBJ1-3; 10 positions match TRBD1. V lost 4 bases, J lost 0 bases, and 10 bases stayed unmatched. The germline V gene has CDR1 SGDLS and CDR2 YYNGEE. The CDR3 sequence is 18 residues long. CDR3 DNA: TGTGCCAGCAGCCCCCGGACAGGGGGGATCGACTCTGGAAACACCATATATTTT. It encodes CASSPRTGGIDSGNTIYF.

The genes are TRBV19 and TRBJ2-7; D remains unclear. The germline V gene encodes CDR1 LNHDA and CDR2 SQIVND (reference sequence). The CDR3 contains 14 residues. The germline V and J ends were trimmed by 5 bases and 3 bases, with 14 bases remaining between them. This chain's CDR3 is CASSPGEDGYEQYF. CDR3 DNA: TGTGCCAGTAGTCCCGGAGAAGACGGCTACGAGCAGTACTTC.

This clone was observed a few times. V is TRBV5-1 and J is TRBJ2-5, with a weak D call TRBD2 (5 bases). Trimming took off 6 bases at V and 5 bases at J, with 14 bases between the two ends. Germline values: CDR1 SGHRS, CDR2 YFSETQ. This CDR3 is built from 13 residues. In nucleotides, the CDR3 is TGCGCCAGCATGAACCCCGGCGGGGAGACCCAGTACTTC. Protein sequence: CASMNPGGETQYF.

V gene TRBV4-3 combines with J gene TRBJ2-1; 9 nucleotides line up with TRBD1. CDR1 and CDR2 (germline): LGHNA, YSLEER. This CDR3 comprises 17 residues. Germline trimming cut 2 bases from V and 1 base from J; bases unmatched to any gene: 6. The CDR3 loop reads CASSQSDRGRSYNEQFF. The CDR3, as DNA: TGCGCCAGCAGCCAATCGGACAGGGGAAGGTCCTACAATGAGCAGTTCTTC.

The gene calls are TRBV7-2 and TRBJ1-1, with TRBD1 matching 7 bases. The CDR3 totals 15 residues. Germline CDR1 and CDR2: SGHTA and FQGNSA. The J segment lost 10 bases and the V segment lost 1 base, leaving 12 bases of the junction unmatched. The CDR3 reads CASSLESRDRARAFF. The CDR3 coding sequence is TGTGCCAGCAGCTTAGAAAGCCGAGACAGGGCACGAGCTTTCTTT.

To note about this clone: A junction end diverges from the germline sequence, so it may reflect a read error. V gene TRBV7-9 combines with J gene TRBJ2-7; 10 positions agree with TRBD1. The CDR3 has 15 amino acids. Germline-derived CDR1 and CDR2 are SEHNR and FQNEAQ (reference sequence). As DNA, the CDR3 is TGTTCCAGCAGCGACATGCCGAGGGACAGGGGAGAGCAGTACTTC. Protein product: CSSSDMPRDRGEQYF.

Comment on this clone: Other DNA variants within this sample encode the same CDR3. V and J are TRBV7-3 and TRBJ2-5; 9 nucleotides match TRBD2. This CDR3 has 14 residues. Germline CDR1 and CDR2: SGHTA and FQGTGA. V lost 1 base to trimming and J lost 5 bases; unmatched junction nucleotides: 2. CDR3 residues: CASSLNAGGETQYF. For the CDR3, the DNA is TGTGCCAGCAGCTTAAATGCGGGAGGGGAGACCCAGTACTTC.

The V gene is TRBV6-1, the J gene TRBJ1-1; 9 bases agree with TRBD1. V lost 6 bases and J lost 4; bases outside the gene matches: 3. Germline V gene lookup returns CDR1 MNHNS and CDR2 SASEGT. The CDR3 covers 13 residues. CDR3 in amino acids: CASSGDRVTEAFF. CDR3 nucleotides: TGTGCCAGCAGCGGGGACAGGGTCACTGAAGCTTTCTTT.

There are a few counts of this clone. The chain carries TRBV6-1 and TRBJ1-4, with D tentatively TRBD1 (6 bases). The germline V gene has CDR1 MNHNS and CDR2 SASEGT. Trimming took 4 bases from V and 6 from J, leaving 12 bases between them. The CDR3 consists of 14 residues. The CDR3 DNA follows: TGTGCCAGCAGTGTTAAGGGGGGGGATGAAAAACTGTTTTTT. Its translation is CASSVKGGDEKLFF.

This chain uses TRBV30 with TRBJ1-1; possible D gene TRBD1, 6 bases. With 1 base removed from V and 7 bases from J, the gap between germline ends came to 16 bases. The CDR3 totals 14 residues. CDR1 is GTSNPN and CDR2 is SVGIG in the germline V gene (reference sequence). CDR3 in amino acids: CAWSAHGGHVEAFF. In DNA, the CDR3 is TGTGCCTGGAGTGCCCACGGGGGGCATGTTGAAGCTTTCTTT.

This clone was recorded only once. The chain uses TRBV6-5 and TRBJ1-2; D gene ambiguous. V was pared by 5 bases and J by 1 base, with 11 bases between. In germline, CDR1 is MNHEY, CDR2 SVGAGI. The CDR3 consists of 14 residues. The DNA for the CDR3 is TGTGCCAGCAGTGAGCCGGTCCTTAACTATGGCTACACCTTC. This codes for CASSEPVLNYGYTF.

There are a few counts of this clone. The chain carries TRBV5-1 and TRBJ1-2; D is uncertain. Germline assignment: CDR1 SGHRS and CDR2 YFSETQ. The V and J ends lost 5 bases and 0 bases respectively, with 8 bases between them. The CDR3 spans 13 residues. As DNA, the CDR3 is TGCGCCAGCAGTCCCAGATCTAACTATGGCTACACCTTC. It specifies CASSPRSNYGYTF.

This chain joins TRBV7-2 and TRBJ2-7; 8 nucleotides match TRBD2. Germline CDR1 SGHTA, CDR2 FQGNSA. This CDR3 comprises 14 residues. With 2 bases clipped from V and 5 bases from J, the junction kept 5 bases outside the gene matches. Here the CDR3 reads CASSLSGSMDEQYF. The DNA of the CDR3 is TGTGCCAGCAGCTTAAGCGGGAGTATGGACGAGCAGTACTTC.

The chain couples TRBV27 to TRBJ2-7; TRBD2 might be the D (5 bases). Looked up from germline, CDR1 is MNHEY and CDR2 is SMNVEV (reference sequence). V lost 4 bases, J lost 3 bases, and 10 bases lay in between. This CDR3 has 13 amino acids. CDR3 region: CASSSDWSYEQYF. DNA of the CDR3: TGTGCCAGCAGTTCGGACTGGAGCTACGAGCAGTACTTC.